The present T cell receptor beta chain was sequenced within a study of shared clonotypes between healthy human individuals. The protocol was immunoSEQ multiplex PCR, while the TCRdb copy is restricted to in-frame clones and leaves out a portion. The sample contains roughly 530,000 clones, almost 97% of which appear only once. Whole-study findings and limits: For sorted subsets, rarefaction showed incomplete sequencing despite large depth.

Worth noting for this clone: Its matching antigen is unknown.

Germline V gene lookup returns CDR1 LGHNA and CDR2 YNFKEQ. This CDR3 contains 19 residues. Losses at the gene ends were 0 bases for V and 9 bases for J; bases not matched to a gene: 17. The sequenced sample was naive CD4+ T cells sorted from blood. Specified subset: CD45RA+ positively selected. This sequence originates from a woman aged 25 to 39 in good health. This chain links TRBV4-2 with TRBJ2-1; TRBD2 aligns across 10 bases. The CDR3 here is CASSQDPAVVAGGEIEQFF. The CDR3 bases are TGTGCCAGCAGCCAAGATCCTGCCGTCGTAGCGGGGGGCGAGATTGAGCAGTTCTTC.